The rows below give T cell receptor beta chains drawn from one sample of a study of identifying expanded T cells in peripheral blood. The data were produced by immunoSEQ multiplex PCR, yet TCRdb's version contains in-frame clones alone and is incomplete. Counted here are some 120,000 clones, roughly 84% occurring once; the ten biggest clones make up 2.5% to 3.5%. The sample consisted of blood. Receptors were obtained from a person aged 18 to 69 in good health. CDR3s include the opening cysteine and the closing phenylalanine or tryptophan. D genes are given only for firm matches. Size is stated for part of the rows, as once, few or many counts, or as a class when the clone is expanded.

TRBD1	TRBJ1-5	.	TRBV2	CASSSRQGPLNSNQPQHF	TGTGCCAGCAGTAGCCGACAGGGCCCCCTCAATAGCAATCAGCCCCAGCATTTT
.	TRBJ1-5	few	TRBV6-1	CASRLLLQPQHF	TGTGCCAGCAGGCTTCTTTTACAGCCCCAGCATTTT
TRBD1	TRBJ1-1	.	TRBV5-5	CASSSGQLFTEAFF	TGTGCCAGCAGCTCGGGACAGCTATTCACTGAAGCTTTCTTT
TRBD1	TRBJ1-1	.	TRBV5-1	CASSLEPGTGGLAEAFF	TGCGCCAGCAGCTTGGAGCCCGGGACAGGGGGCCTGGCTGAAGCTTTCTTT
.	TRBJ2-1	.	TRBV2	CASSEGGPNEQFF	TGTGCCAGCAGTGAGGGTGGGCCAAATGAGCAGTTCTTC
.	TRBJ1-6	few	TRBV11-3	CASSLGGVGLVGESPLHF	TGTGCCAGCAGCTTAGGCGGAGTTGGATTAGTAGGAGAGTCACCCCTCCACTTT
TRBD1	TRBJ2-5	.	TRBV29-1	CSGCLFQGAGETQYF	TGCAGCGGATGTCTGTTTCAGGGGGCAGGGGAGACCCAGTACTTC
.	TRBJ1-2	once	TRBV9	CASSRLPPGRVKDGYTF	TGTGCCAGCAGCCGTTTACCCCCTGGCAGGGTAAAAGATGGCTACACCTTC
.	TRBJ2-1	.	TRBV4-1	CASKGRGNEQFF	TGCGCCAGCAAAGGGCGGGGAAATGAGCAGTTCTTC
TRBD1	TRBJ1-6	.	TRBV18	CASSPPLIRGRNSPLHF	TGTGCCAGCTCACCACCCCTTATTAGGGGGCGCAATTCACCCCTCCACTTT
TRBD1	TRBJ1-1	.	TRBV6-6	CASNDRGKMNTEAFF	TGTGCCAGCAACGACAGGGGCAAAATGAACACTGAAGCTTTCTTT
.	TRBJ2-3	.	TRBV19	CASSITRTTDTQYF	TGTGCCAGTAGTATAACCAGGACCACAGATACGCAGTATTTT
.	TRBJ2-3	.	TRBV7-9	CASSLRTAQYF	TGTGCCAGCAGCTTAAGGACTGCGCAGTATTTT